The 19 T cell receptor beta chains presented below share a single source sample, sequenced in a study of CD8+ T cells in alopecia areata. Treatment: oral pan-JAK inhibitor, 5-10 mg twice daily. The authors extracted RNA and reverse transcribed it into cDNA as the sequencing template. TCRdb keeps only in-frame clones here, not all; method: immunoSEQ multiplex PCR. The table lists about 160,000 clones, approximately 62% of them singletons. This specimen was CD4+ T cells sorted from blood, taken at week 24, from a patient treated with tofacitinib. The source of these receptors is a human donor with alopecia areata.

The rearrangement links TRBV6-1 to TRBJ2-5, with D perhaps being TRBD1 or TRBD2 (5 bases each). The CDR3 length is 14 residues. The V end was cut by 7 bases, the J end by 2 bases, with 14 bases between. The germline V gene has CDR1 MNHNS and CDR2 SASEGT. The CDR3 DNA reads TGTGCCAGCATATGGGACGGTACTCAAGAGACCCAGTACTTC. It yields the protein CASIWDGTQETQYF.

V gene TRBV5-1 combines with J gene TRBJ1-1, with unresolved D. The germline V gene has CDR1 SGHRS and CDR2 YFSETQ. V was trimmed by 0 bases and J by 6 bases, leaving 12 bases between them. The CDR3 sequence is 14 residues long. The CDR3 nucleotides are TGCGCCAGCAGCTTGGTGCGGGCGCGGGCTGAAGCTTTCTTT. Encoded protein: CASSLVRARAEAFF.

The rearrangement joins TRBV6-5 to TRBJ2-5; D may be TRBD2 (5 bases). Germline V gene sequence: CDR1 MNHEY, CDR2 SVGAGI. The CDR3 contains 14 residues. Trimming stripped 7 bases from V and 2 bases from J, with 14 bases between. This CDR3 is CASTSRQSQETQYF. The CDR3 nucleotides are TGTGCCAGCACTAGCAGGCAGTCACAAGAGACCCAGTACTTC.

The rearrangement links TRBV15 to TRBJ2-1; TRBD2 aligns across 14 bases. Germline V lookup: CDR1 LNHNV, CDR2 YYDKDF (reference sequence). This CDR3 comprises 15 residues. V gave up 3 bases and J gave up 10 bases; unmatched junction bases: 5. CDR3 sequence (DNA): TGTGCCACCAGCAGGGGTGGGACTAGCGGGGGAGAGCAGTTCTTC. This sequence encodes CATSRGGTSGGEQFF.

The count of this clone is one. The chain has TRBV11-3 and TRBJ2-5; TRBD2 might be the D (5 bases). This CDR3 comprises 14 residues. V was trimmed by 4 bases and J by 2 bases, leaving 11 bases between them. Germline CDR1 reads SGHNT; CDR2 reads YENEEA. CDR3 region: CASSSRTGQETQYF. CDR3 coding DNA: TGTGCCAGCAGCTCGCGGACGGGACAAGAGACCCAGTACTTC.

This chain connects TRBV2 to TRBJ1-2, with D tentatively TRBD1 (5 bases). The CDR3 is made up of 13 amino acids. V was cut by 7 bases and J by 1 base, with 10 bases left in between. CDR1 is SNHLY, CDR2 FYNNEI, per germline. This CDR3 reads CASIPTVNYGYTF. CDR3 in DNA: TGTGCCAGCATCCCGACAGTTAACTATGGCTACACCTTC.

The chain couples TRBV29-1 to TRBJ1-3; a possible D gene is TRBD1 (5 bases). V lost 7 bases and J lost 8, with 12 bases in between. Germline loops: CDR1 SQVTM, CDR2 ANQGSEA. The CDR3 sequence is 11 residues long. CDR3 loop: CSAPMGDTIYF. CDR3 nucleotide sequence: TGCAGCGCCCCAATGGGGGACACCATATATTTT.

The chain combines TRBV7-9 with TRBJ1-1; D gene unclear. This CDR3 is 16 amino acids long. Trimming took 5 bases from V and 1 from J, leaving 17 bases between them. Germline V gene sequence: CDR1 SEHNR, CDR2 FQNEAQ (reference sequence). Here the CDR3 reads CASSPAGSLRNTEAFF. The CDR3 DNA reads as TGTGCCAGCAGCCCCGCCGGGTCCCTTAGGAACACTGAAGCTTTCTTT.

The chain is built from TRBV14 and TRBJ1-4; D unresolved. CDR1 SGHDN and CDR2 FVKESK come from the germline V gene. V lost 4 bases to trimming and J lost 4 bases, with 7 bases between them. This CDR3 contains 13 residues. The CDR3 here is CASSRPVNEKLFF. In DNA form, the CDR3 reads TGTGCCAGCAGCCGCCCCGTTAATGAAAAACTGTTTTTT.

This clone was seen many times. The rearrangement links TRBV19 to TRBJ2-2; 8 bases fit TRBD2. The germline V gene has CDR1 LNHDA and CDR2 SQIVND (reference sequence). V dropped 10 bases and J dropped 1; count of bases not matched to a gene: 8. CDR3 length equals 15 residues. The CDR3 spells CATKGTSRNTGELFF. The CDR3 region has the DNA TGTGCCACTAAAGGGACTAGTCGGAACACCGGGGAGCTGTTTTTT.

This chain joins TRBV15 and TRBJ1-3, with 8 positions matching TRBD1. The J segment lost 3 bases and the V segment lost 3 bases, leaving 7 bases of the junction unmatched. CDR3 size: 16 residues. Per the germline V gene, CDR1 is LNHNV and CDR2 is YYDKDF (reference sequence). CDR3 in DNA: TGTGCCACCAGCAGCCACGGACAGGGCTTTGGAAACACCATATATTTT. This gives the protein CATSSHGQGFGNTIYF.

The chain employs TRBV11-2 and TRBJ1-3; D uncertain. The length of the CDR3 is 12 residues. Germline-derived CDR1 and CDR2 are SGHAT and FQNNGV. The V end lost 4 bases, the J end lost 4 bases, and 5 bases lay between the germline ends. The CDR3 nucleotides are TGTGCCAGCAGCTCTCAGGGAAACACCATATATTTT. It translates to CASSSQGNTIYF.

The V call is TRBV29-1, the J call TRBJ2-4; TRBD2 agrees at 7 bases. The CDR3 sequence is 15 residues long. Germline values: CDR1 SQVTM, CDR2 ANQGSEA. V shed 7 bases, J shed 3 bases, and the junction held 12 bases outside the gene matches. CDR3 in DNA: TGCAGCGGTAGCAGCGGGACGCCAGGCAAAAACATTCAGTACTTC. Translating it yields CSGSSGTPGKNIQYF.

This chain uses TRBV2 with TRBJ1-5, with 9 nucleotides matching TRBD1. The germline V gene has CDR1 SNHLY and CDR2 FYNNEI. The CDR3 totals 16 residues. Losses at the gene ends were 0 bases for V and 7 bases for J; bases not matched to a gene: 7. CDR3 bases: TGTGCCAGCAGTGAAGCGGGGACAGGGATTCTGCAGCCCCAGCATTTT. It codes for CASSEAGTGILQPQHF.

The chain joins TRBV10-3 to TRBJ1-3; tentatively, D is TRBD1 (5 bases). The CDR3 consists of 15 residues. Trimming cost V 3 bases and J 2 bases, with 11 bases left between them. Germline loops: CDR1 ENHRY, CDR2 SYGVKD. Written as DNA, the CDR3 is TGTGCCATCAGTGAATCGGCAGGGCCTGGAAACACCATATATTTT. Translating it yields CAISESAGPGNTIYF.

The V gene is TRBV29-1, the J gene TRBJ2-7; a possible D gene is TRBD2 (6 bases). V gave up 7 bases and J gave up 6 bases, with 13 bases separating them. CDR3 length equals 11 residues. Germline loops: CDR1 SQVTM, CDR2 ANQGSEA. The CDR3 nucleotides are TGCAGCGGCGGTGTGGGAGGCGAGCAGTACTTC. It codes for CSGGVGGEQYF.

The rearrangement uses TRBV25-1 and TRBJ2-5; D is unresolved. Looked up from germline, CDR1 is MGHDK and CDR2 is SYGVNS. The CDR3 extends over 13 amino acids. Trimming left V 5 bases short and J 0 bases short, with 7 bases between. DNA of the CDR3: TGTGCCAGCAGTATGGGCAACCAAGAGACCCAGTACTTC. Translating gives CASSMGNQETQYF.

J is TRBJ2-3 and V is TRBV25-1; D tentatively reads TRBD1 or TRBD2 (6 bases each). Trimming stripped 5 bases from V and 2 bases from J, with 11 bases between. There are 14 residues in the CDR3. CDR1 MGHDK and CDR2 SYGVNS come from the germline V gene. The CDR3 spells CASSIRGLTDTQYF. In DNA, the CDR3 is TGTGCCAGCAGTATCAGGGGACTCACAGATACGCAGTATTTT.

The rearrangement joins TRBV4-1 to TRBJ1-5, with 7 bases identical to TRBD1. This CDR3 is 14 amino acids long. Per the germline V gene, CDR1 is MGHRA and CDR2 is YSYEKL. V was pared by 4 bases and J by 7 bases, with 7 bases of the junction left unmatched. The CDR3 is CASSRGQATQPQHF. The CDR3, as DNA: TGCGCCAGCAGCCGCGGACAGGCAACACAGCCCCAGCATTTT.